The T cell receptor beta chain under discussion was sequenced for a study of OX40 agonist ivuxolimab in advanced cancers. Study as a whole: Partial responses were seen in three patients, one with hepatocellular carcinoma and two with cutaneous melanoma. Regarding the study as a whole: Relative to CD4+, CD8+ T cells held more expanded clones on average.

Germline loops: CDR1 SGHRS, CDR2 YFSETQ. The CDR3 totals 14 residues. V shed 0 bases and J shed 4 bases, with 9 bases lying between them. A word on this clone: Its antigen is currently unknown.

Here immunoSEQ multiplex PCR was the method, and the copy in TCRdb shows in-frame clones only, minus some. The sample has some 90,000 clones; 92% are singletons. The chain couples TRBV5-1 to TRBJ2-3; tentative D call: TRBD1 (6 bases). The sample here was CD4+ or CD8+ T cells sorted from blood, taken in a trial of the OX40 agonist ivuxolimab. The receptor was derived from an adult with an advanced solid tumor such as melanoma, head and neck, liver or kidney cancer. CDR3 sequence reads: CASSLGQAPDTQYF. The CDR3 DNA sequence: TGCGCCAGCAGCTTGGGACAGGCGCCAGATACGCAGTATTTT. Variable domain in full (rest from reference TRBV5-1 and TRBJ2-3): KAGVTQTPRYLIKTRGQQVTLSCSPISGHRSVSWYQQTPGQGLQFLFEYFSETQRNKGNFPGRFSGRQFSNSRSEMNVSTLELGDSALYLCASSLGQAPDTQYFGPGTRLTVL.